Each of the 23 T cell receptor beta chains below was sequenced from the same sample in a study of cytomegalovirus exposure and HLA in healthy donors. 60 Vbeta and 13 Jbeta primers were used in PCR. The table came from immunoSEQ multiplex PCR; TCRdb's copy has only in-frame clones and leaves some out. Here the sample spans over 110,000 clones, about 79% being singletons. Sequencing used PBMCs. The origin of the receptors is a male donor in good health and CMV-seronegative.

The J gene is TRBJ1-1, the V gene TRBV2, with TRBD1 as a possible D gene (6 bases). This CDR3 comprises 16 residues. Germline V gene sequence: CDR1 SNHLY, CDR2 FYNNEI. V shed 2 bases and J shed 0 bases, with 13 bases lying between them. CDR3 coding DNA: TGTGCCAGCAGTGAAAGTCAGGGGCGCATGAACACTGAAGCTTTCTTT. Translated, it gives CASSESQGRMNTEAFF.

The gene calls are TRBV7-2 and TRBJ1-1, with 8 bases lining up with TRBD1. CDR3 length: 16 residues. J was trimmed by 5 bases and V by 4 bases; bases with no gene match: 12. CDR1 is SGHTA, CDR2 FQGNSA, per germline. DNA of the CDR3: TGTGCCAGCAGCTCGGGACAGGCAAGGAGTGGGACTGAAGCTTTCTTT. Encoded protein: CASSSGQARSGTEAFF. The full variable domain, its missing parts supplied by reference TRBV7-2 and TRBJ1-1, is GAGVSQSPSNKVTEKGKDVELRCDPISGHTALYWYRQSLGQGLEFLIYFQGNSAPDKSGLPSDRFSAERTGGSVSTLTIQRTQQEDSAVYLCASSSGQARSGTEAFFGQGTRLTVV.

The J gene is TRBJ2-1, the V gene TRBV29-1; D is perhaps TRBD2 (5 bases). Germline V lookup: CDR1 SQVTM, CDR2 ANQGSEA. CDR3 size: 13 residues. V lost 4 bases and J 4 bases, leaving 11 bases between the germline ends. The CDR3 spells CSVVPGLYNEQFF. The CDR3 nucleotides read TGCAGCGTTGTTCCAGGACTTTACAATGAGCAGTTCTTC.

The chain joins TRBV6-1 to TRBJ1-2; TRBD1 agrees at 10 bases. The junction had 10 bases not matched to a gene; V was cut back by 5 bases and J by 7 bases. The CDR3 is 15 residues long. Germline CDR1 MNHNS, CDR2 SASEGT. CDR3 protein: CASSPTDRGLSGYTF. The CDR3 DNA follows: TGTGCCAGCAGTCCGACAGACAGGGGGCTGAGTGGCTACACCTTC.

The chain uses TRBV5-1 and TRBJ2-5, with D perhaps matching TRBD1 (5 bases). The CDR3 sequence is 14 residues long. CDR1 SGHRS and CDR2 YFSETQ come from the germline V gene. V dropped 0 bases and J dropped 3 bases, with 9 bases sitting between them. Written as DNA, the CDR3 is TGCGCCAGCAGCTTGGGGACCAGGGAAGAGACCCAGTACTTC. Protein: CASSLGTREETQYF.

CDR3 sequence reads: CASSSQGGTYEQYF. The CDR3 nucleotides read TGTGCCAGCAGTTCTCAGGGAGGTACCTACGAGCAGTACTTC. V and J are TRBV27 and TRBJ2-7; D possibly corresponds to TRBD2 (6 bases). Germline V gene sequence: CDR1 MNHEY, CDR2 SMNVEV (reference sequence). This CDR3 is built from 14 residues. V was clipped by 4 bases and J by 2 bases, with 12 bases between them.

Here the CDR3 reads CASSSIPRTSGNEQYF. The CDR3 coding sequence is TGCGCCAGCAGCTCCATACCCAGGACTAGCGGGAACGAGCAGTACTTC. The V call is TRBV5-1, the J call TRBJ2-7; 12 nucleotides match TRBD2. Germline CDR1 reads SGHRS; CDR2 reads YFSETQ. This CDR3 region has 16 residues. After removal of 3 bases from V and 5 bases from J, the junction contained 9 bases not matched to a gene.

V and J are TRBV5-1 and TRBJ2-1, with 8 positions matching TRBD2. Germline trimming cut 5 bases from V and 2 bases from J; bases unmatched to any gene: 9. Germline assignment: CDR1 SGHRS and CDR2 YFSETQ. This CDR3 has 16 amino acids. The CDR3 sequence: CASSQVSGATYNEQFF. CDR3 sequence (DNA): TGCGCCAGCAGTCAGGTTAGCGGGGCTACCTACAATGAGCAGTTCTTC.

The chain is built from TRBV28 and TRBJ2-1, with TRBD2 matching over 9 bases. The CDR3 covers 17 residues. With V trimmed by 6 bases and J by 7 bases, 16 bases remained unmatched. CDR1 is MDHEN, CDR2 SYDVKM, per germline. The CDR3 is CASRSRVAGEGNNEQFF. The CDR3 DNA reads as TGTGCCAGCAGATCCCGAGTAGCGGGAGAAGGAAATAATGAGCAGTTCTTC.

The genes are TRBV7-9 and TRBJ1-4; D not resolved. The CDR3 has 12 residues. Germline V gene lookup returns CDR1 SEHNR and CDR2 FQNEAQ (reference sequence). V gave up 1 base and J gave up 10 bases, with 7 bases separating them. This CDR3 is CASSLGEGKLFF. The CDR3 DNA sequence: TGTGCCAGCAGCTTAGGGGAGGGAAAACTGTTTTTT.

The chain joins TRBV4-1 to TRBJ2-5; TRBD2 matches at 13 bases. Germline V gives CDR1 MGHRA, CDR2 YSYEKL. V lost 0 bases and J lost 2; bases outside the gene matches: 3. This CDR3 spans 17 amino acids. This chain's CDR3 is CASSQDSLAGGQETQYF. CDR3 coding DNA: TGCGCCAGCAGCCAAGATTCACTAGCGGGAGGGCAAGAGACCCAGTACTTC.

V and J are TRBV2 and TRBJ1-5; no clear D. This CDR3 has 13 amino acids. Germline V lookup: CDR1 SNHLY, CDR2 FYNNEI. V lost 11 bases, J lost 0 bases, and 11 bases lay in between. The CDR3 protein is CAWTGNSNQPQHF. In DNA, the CDR3 is TGTGCCTGGACGGGGAATAGCAATCAGCCCCAGCATTTT.

V usage is TRBV7-2 and J usage is TRBJ2-7, with TRBD1 matching 8 bases. The germline V gene encodes CDR1 SGHTA and CDR2 FQGNSA. This CDR3 has 15 amino acids. J was trimmed by 3 bases and V by 5 bases; bases with no gene match: 9. As DNA, the CDR3 is TGTGCCAGCAGCAAGACGTGGACAGGGATCTACGAGCAGTACTTC. Residues: CASSKTWTGIYEQYF.

The rearrangement uses TRBV9 and TRBJ2-7; weak D call: TRBD1 (6 bases). CDR1 SGDLS and CDR2 YYNGEE come from the germline V gene. The V and J ends lost 3 bases and 6 bases respectively, with 10 bases between them. This CDR3 has 12 residues. The CDR3 loop reads CASSGVGGEQYF. The CDR3 bases are TGTGCCAGCAGCGGAGTAGGGGGCGAGCAGTACTTC.

This clone has only a few counts. This sequence joins TRBV5-4 and TRBJ2-3, with TRBD2 matching 8 bases. This CDR3 has 15 amino acids. Per the germline V gene, CDR1 is SGHNT and CDR2 is YYREEE (reference sequence). Trimming removed 4 bases from V and 1 base from J; junction bases left unmatched: 5. This chain's CDR3 is CASSPDSGGTDTQYF. The DNA for the CDR3 is TGTGCCAGCAGCCCCGATAGCGGGGGCACAGATACGCAGTATTTT.

This clone was detected only once. The gene calls are TRBV11-2 and TRBJ1-1, with D maybe TRBD1 (5 bases). The CDR3 consists of 16 residues. V dropped 5 bases and J dropped 0 bases, with 16 bases sitting between them. Per the germline V gene, CDR1 is SGHAT and CDR2 is FQNNGV. The CDR3 protein is CASSPAPIGVNTEAFF. CDR3 nucleotides: TGTGCCAGCAGCCCAGCACCTATAGGGGTGAACACTGAAGCTTTCTTT.

The chain combines TRBV5-8 with TRBJ2-7; no definite D call. CDR1 and CDR2 from the germline V gene are SGHTS and YDEGEE. There are 10 residues in the CDR3. V lost 2 bases to trimming and J lost 6 bases, with 3 bases between them. CDR3 region: CASSFGEQYF. The DNA of the CDR3 is TGTGCCAGCAGCTTCGGCGAGCAGTACTTC.

This chain connects TRBV2 to TRBJ2-7; possibly TRBD2 for D (6 bases). Looked up from germline, CDR1 is SNHLY and CDR2 is FYNNEI. Trimming left V 4 bases short and J 4 bases short, with 14 bases between. The CDR3 length is 14 residues. The CDR3 is CASSAGVGVYEQYF. The CDR3 DNA follows: TGTGCCAGCAGTGCGGGGGTTGGAGTTTACGAGCAGTACTTC.

This sequence joins TRBV6-1 and TRBJ1-4, with a weak D call TRBD1 (5 bases). Per the germline V gene, CDR1 is MNHNS and CDR2 is SASEGT. The CDR3 runs 13 residues. V was clipped by 5 bases and J by 4 bases, with 8 bases between them. The CDR3 is CASSKTDNEKLFF. In nucleotides, the CDR3 is TGTGCCAGCAGTAAGACAGATAATGAAAAACTGTTTTTT.

This chain uses TRBV6-6 with TRBJ2-1, with TRBD2 matching 13 bases. Germline trimming cut 7 bases from V and 8 bases from J; bases unmatched to any gene: 11. CDR3 length equals 16 residues. Germline V CDR1 and CDR2: MNHNY, SVGAGI (reference sequence). The CDR3 is CASNNQLAGGQHEQFF. As DNA, the CDR3 is TGTGCCAGCAACAACCAACTAGCGGGAGGGCAGCATGAGCAGTTCTTC.

The chain is built from TRBV5-1 and TRBJ2-1; a weak D match, TRBD2 (6 bases). The germline CDR1 and CDR2 sequences are SGHRS and YFSETQ. Trimming shortened V by 0 bases and J by 7 bases, and 14 bases separated the two germline ends. CDR3 length: 15 residues. The CDR3 loop reads CASSLVPGDLNEQFF. CDR3 DNA sequence: TGCGCCAGCAGCTTGGTCCCGGGAGACCTGAATGAGCAGTTCTTC.

The count of this clone is one. The chain is built from TRBV7-2 and TRBJ2-7; 11 nucleotides line up with TRBD2. This CDR3 is built from 17 residues. CDR1 is SGHTA and CDR2 is FQGNSA in the germline V gene. The trim removed 0 bases at V and 7 bases at J, leaving 11 bases unmatched. CDR3 DNA: TGTGCCAGCAGCTTAGCTAGCGGGAGGGCCGGATCTGAAGAGCAGTACTTC. As protein: CASSLASGRAGSEEQYF.

This sequence joins TRBV5-6 and TRBJ1-2, with D possibly TRBD1 on 5 matching bases. From germline, CDR1 is SGHDT and CDR2 YYEEEE. The V and J ends lost 6 bases and 4 bases respectively, with 22 bases between them. The CDR3 totals 16 residues. The CDR3 is CASTTRRGAASYGYTF. DNA for the CDR3: TGTGCCAGCACCACCCGACGCGGGGCGGCTAGCTATGGCTACACCTTC.